What follows are 8 T cell receptor beta chains derived from one specimen sequenced in a study of T cell repertoires in cytomegalovirus infection (dated by TCRdb to the late 2010s). Data came from an Illumina HiSeq 1500. TCRdb reanalyzed the raw reads on its own, using fastp at Q25 for trimming and MiXCR for clone calling, and kept in-frame beta chains. Identical CDR3 protein sequences are pooled into one entry, listed with their most common genes and DNA. The table for this sample lists under 150,000 distinct CDR3 sequences; 7.5% to 9% of them were counted only once. Of the sample, 10% is held by the ten largest clones. Input material: PBMCs. All receptors come from a human donor in good health (CMV status not recorded). Some clones in this sample may be carry-over from other donors' samples.

This clonotype came up many times. The V and J genes are TRBV6-5 and TRBJ1-1; unclear D gene. The germline V and J ends were trimmed by 5 bases and 0 bases, with 10 bases remaining between them. Germline lookup yields CDR1 MNHEY and CDR2 SVGAGI. This CDR3 is 14 amino acids long. Written as DNA, the CDR3 is TGTGCCAGCAGTCTCGGGTCGGTGAACACTGAAGCTTTCTTT. This sequence encodes CASSLGSVNTEAFF.

This clonotype was counted a few times. The chain links TRBV5-5 to TRBJ2-7; D not certain. Trimming cost V 4 bases and J 4 bases, with 9 bases left between them. Looked up from germline, CDR1 is SGHKS and CDR2 is YYEKEE (reference sequence). The CDR3 is 12 amino acids. CDR3 in amino acids: CASSLGRYEQYF. In DNA, the CDR3 is TGTGCCAGCAGCCTGGGAAGGTACGAGCAGTACTTC.

This clonotype showed up just a few times. The rearrangement uses TRBV6-2 or TRBV6-3 and TRBJ2-1; D unresolved. V gave up 2 bases and J gave up 10 bases, with 6 bases separating them. Germline V gene lookup returns CDR1 MNHEY and CDR2 SVGEGT. The CDR3 consists of 11 residues. The CDR3: CASSYLSEQFF. Here the CDR3 DNA reads TGTGCCAGCAGTTACCTCTCGGAGCAGTTCTTC.

The CDR3 loop reads CASRPTGMDTEAFF. The CDR3 DNA is TGTGCCAGCAGACCGACAGGGATGGACACTGAAGCTTTCTTT. V usage is TRBV6-6 and J usage is TRBJ1-1, with 7 bases lining up with TRBD1. The CDR3 covers 14 residues. V lost 6 bases and J lost 3; bases outside the gene matches: 7. Germline V gene lookup returns CDR1 MNHNY and CDR2 SVGAGI (reference sequence).

This clonotype came up many times. The chain carries TRBV7-3 and TRBJ2-1; 10 bases match TRBD2. From germline, CDR1 is SGHTA and CDR2 FQGTGA. Trimming took 2 bases from V and 2 from J; bases not matched to a gene: 3. This CDR3 spans 16 amino acids. The CDR3: CASSLQAGGAYNEQFF. CDR3 DNA sequence: TGTGCCAGCAGCTTACAAGCGGGGGGGGCCTACAATGAGCAGTTCTTC.

The table lists this clonotype with many counts. The chain couples TRBV2 to TRBJ2-1; D is unclear. Germline V gene sequence: CDR1 SNHLY, CDR2 FYNNEI. The CDR3 has 15 amino acids. Trimming took 2 bases from V and 12 from J, leaving 20 bases between them. CDR3 bases: TGTGCCAGCAGTGAATCTAACCCCCGTCTTCTGGGGCAGTTCTTC. It encodes CASSESNPRLLGQFF.

This clonotype showed up many times. The V gene is TRBV6-5, the J gene TRBJ1-6; D is uncertain. V shed 0 bases and J shed 7 bases, with 10 bases lying between them. CDR1 is MNHEY, CDR2 SVGAGI, per germline. The CDR3 is made up of 15 amino acids. CDR3 bases: TGTGCCAGCAGTTACTCGACGGGGAGGAATTCACCCCTCCACTTT. Its translation is CASSYSTGRNSPLHF.

The CDR3 nucleotides read TGTGCCAGCAGTGTTTCCCCCCCCGGGGAGCTGTTTTTT. As protein: CASSVSPPGELFF. The rearrangement uses TRBV2 and TRBJ2-2; D is undetermined. Looked up from germline, CDR1 is SNHLY and CDR2 is FYNNEI. The CDR3 totals 13 residues. V lost 4 bases to trimming and J lost 6 bases, with 9 bases between them.